Listed here are 26 T cell receptor beta chains from one sample, sequenced in a study of T cells after yellow fever vaccination (dated by TCRdb to between 2017 and 2020). The treatment or condition tag for this specimen amounts to: live attenuated yellow fever vaccine strain. The library was prepared using 5' RACE. TCRdb records Illumina NovaSeq 6000 as the sequencer. TCRdb reprocessed the public reads (quality trimming at Q25 with fastp, clone calling with MiXCR) and kept in-frame beta chains. Entries are consolidated by CDR3 protein sequence, retaining the most common genes and DNA. The sample profile shows a few hundred thousand distinct CDR3 sequences; approximately 18% of them were found once. Of the sample, about 18% is held by the ten largest clones. This sample comprised PBMCs, obtained before the yellow fever booster vaccination. The receptors here all came from a young man who received the YFV17D yellow fever vaccine.

This clonotype was detected once. One junction end does not reproduce the germline sequence, and a read error may be involved. This sequence joins TRBV5-1 and TRBJ2-3, with TRBD2 matching over 8 bases. Germline V gives CDR1 SGHRS, CDR2 YFSETQ. The CDR3 extends over 15 amino acids. CDR3 sequence: CASSLRGGRTDTEYF. CDR3 DNA: TGCGCCAGCAGCTTGCGGGGGGGGCGCACAGATACGGAGTATTTT.

V and J are TRBV4-3 and TRBJ1-1; 10 bases are a match to TRBD1. CDR1 and CDR2 from the germline V gene are LGHNA and YSLEER. V trimming: 0 bases; J trimming: 5 bases; junction bases outside the gene matches: 12. This CDR3 has 18 residues. The DNA for the CDR3 is TGCGCCAGCAGCCAAGAGGTCCGGGACAGGGGCCCGGAAACTGAAGCTTTCTTT. Protein: CASSQEVRDRGPETEAFF.

The J gene is TRBJ2-5, the V gene TRBV5-1, with 10 bases matching TRBD1. Germline trimming cut 4 bases from V and 4 bases from J; bases unmatched to any gene: 4. This CDR3 has 14 amino acids. In germline, CDR1 is SGHRS, CDR2 YFSETQ. The CDR3 here is CASSGTGDGETQYF. The CDR3 DNA reads as TGCGCCAGCAGCGGGACAGGGGACGGAGAGACCCAGTACTTC.

This clonotype has just a few counts. The genes are TRBV4-3 and TRBJ1-4; TRBD1 matches 10 bases. Looked up from germline, CDR1 is LGHNA and CDR2 is YSLEER. The CDR3 extends over 16 amino acids. The V gene end was trimmed by 3 bases and the J gene end by 3 bases; junction bases not matched to a gene: 4. The CDR3 DNA reads as TGCGCCAGCAGCCAGAGACAGGGGGCGGCTAATGAAAAACTGTTTTTT. As protein: CASSQRQGAANEKLFF.

This clonotype was recorded a few times. The chain joins TRBV7-2 to TRBJ2-2; possibly TRBD1 for D (6 bases). Deletions cut 3 bases from V and 1 base from J, with 12 bases between. The CDR3 contains 16 residues. Germline V gene sequence: CDR1 SGHTA, CDR2 FQGNSA. The CDR3, as DNA: TGTGCCAGCAGCTTTGGGGGACACGTGAACACCGGGGAGCTGTTTTTT. Residues: CASSFGGHVNTGELFF.

J is TRBJ1-5 and V is TRBV20-1; D is unresolved. The germline gives CDR1 DFQATT, CDR2 SNEGSKA (reference sequence). The germline V and J ends were trimmed by 3 bases and 3 bases, with 6 bases remaining between them. The CDR3 totals 12 residues. The CDR3 nucleotides are TGCAGTGCTAGTAACACCAATCAGCCCCAGCATTTT. This gives the protein CSASNTNQPQHF.

This clonotype has ten or more counts. The rearrangement links TRBV29-1 to TRBJ2-2, with no clear D. Trimming stripped 4 bases from V and 8 bases from J, with 8 bases between. The germline CDR1 and CDR2 sequences are SQVTM and ANQGSEA. The CDR3 extends over 11 amino acids. The CDR3 spells CSVAHRGELFF. The CDR3 nucleotides are TGCAGCGTTGCACATCGAGGGGAGCTGTTTTTT.

Many counts were recorded for this clonotype. The V and J genes are TRBV7-2 and TRBJ2-6, with unresolved D. With 6 bases removed from V and 3 bases from J, the gap between germline ends came to 15 bases. CDR1 SGHTA and CDR2 FQGNSA come from the germline V gene. CDR3 length: 16 residues. CDR3 nucleotide sequence: TGTGCCAGCAGGCCAGGCGAGCAAGGTGGGGCCAACGTCCTGACTTTC. As protein: CASRPGEQGGANVLTF.

This clonotype turned up a few times. The chain has TRBV4-2 and TRBJ2-1; 9 nucleotides match TRBD1. With V trimmed by 0 bases and J by 10 bases, 13 bases remained unmatched. The CDR3 covers 17 residues. Germline CDR1 and CDR2: LGHNA and YNFKEQ. CDR3 region: CASSQEARGQGVIEQFF. In DNA, the CDR3 is TGTGCCAGCAGCCAAGAAGCCCGGGGACAGGGAGTGATAGAGCAGTTCTTC.

This clonotype was seen more than once but under ten times. The J gene is TRBJ1-3, the V gene TRBV7-2; D not certain. The CDR3 loop spans 13 amino acids. Germline lookup yields CDR1 SGHTA and CDR2 FQGNSA. The chain's CDR3 is CAAADLSGNTIYF. Written as DNA, the CDR3 is TGTGCTGCGGCGGACCTCTCTGGAAACACCATATATTTT.

This clonotype showed up just a few times. This CDR3 is CASSPLDRITDTQYF. CDR3 nucleotide sequence: TGTGCCAGCTCACCGCTAGACAGGATCACAGATACGCAGTATTTT. This chain joins TRBV18 and TRBJ2-3, with D perhaps matching TRBD1 (6 bases). Germline CDR1 KGHSH, CDR2 LQKENI. The CDR3 covers 15 residues. Trimming pared 3 bases from V and 2 bases from J, leaving 12 bases between.

Only a few counts were recorded for this clonotype. CDR3: CAISDGTEKLFF. The CDR3 coding sequence is TGTGCCATCAGTGATGGGACAGAAAAACTGTTTTTT. This chain links TRBV10-3 with TRBJ1-4; weak D call: TRBD1 (6 bases). Germline values: CDR1 ENHRY, CDR2 SYGVKD. The ends were cut back, 3 bases at V and 8 bases at J, with 7 bases in the middle. The CDR3 spans 12 residues.

The rearrangement links TRBV24-1 to TRBJ1-5; no definite D call. The germline V and J ends were trimmed by 4 bases and 2 bases, with 14 bases remaining between them. The CDR3 runs 16 residues. CDR1 is KGHDR, CDR2 SFDVKD, per germline. The CDR3 bases are TGTGCCACCAGTGACACACGATCGGGAGGCAATCAGCCCCAGCATTTT. Translating gives CATSDTRSGGNQPQHF.

This clonotype has just a few counts. This rearrangement joins TRBV5-1 to TRBJ1-4, with a possible D match to TRBD1 (5 bases). This CDR3 region has 16 residues. The ends were cut back, 4 bases at V and 0 bases at J, with 13 bases in the middle. The germline gives CDR1 SGHRS, CDR2 YFSETQ. The CDR3 loop reads CASSRGLITTNEKLFF. Written as DNA, the CDR3 is TGCGCCAGCAGCCGGGGACTGATAACAACTAATGAAAAACTGTTTTTT. Combining the CDR3 with reference TRBV5-1 and TRBJ1-4 gives the whole variable domain KAGVTQTPRYLIKTRGQQVTLSCSPISGHRSVSWYQQTPGQGLQFLFEYFSETQRNKGNFPGRFSGRQFSNSRSEMNVSTLELGDSALYLCASSRGLITTNEKLFFGSGTQLSVL.

At least ten counts were recorded for this clonotype. V usage is TRBV12-3 or TRBV12-4 and J usage is TRBJ2-3; maybe TRBD2 (5 bases). The V gene lost 5 bases and the J gene lost 1 base, with 13 bases spanning the gap. The CDR3 totals 15 residues. The CDR3 coding sequence is TGTGCCAGCAGTCCCGGGAATGCCCGCACAGATACGCAGTATTTT. Its protein product is CASSPGNARTDTQYF.

This clonotype came up many times. V usage is TRBV12-3 or TRBV12-4 and J usage is TRBJ2-1; no clear D. The ends were cut back, 7 bases at V and 6 bases at J, with 7 bases in the middle. The CDR3 contains 11 residues. The CDR3 is CASNTLNEQFF. The CDR3 DNA sequence: TGTGCCAGCAACACCCTCAATGAGCAGTTCTTC.

This clonotype has only a few counts. The chain joins TRBV5-1 to TRBJ2-7; 11 positions match TRBD1. This CDR3 is built from 14 residues. CDR1 and CDR2 (germline): SGHRS, YFSETQ. V dropped 6 bases and J dropped 3; count of bases not matched to a gene: 5. The CDR3 DNA sequence: TGCGCCAGCAACGCCGGGACAGGGGGCTACGAGCAGTACTTC. Translating gives CASNAGTGGYEQYF.

The chain links TRBV19 to TRBJ1-2; D is undetermined. The germline gives CDR1 LNHDA, CDR2 SQIVND (reference sequence). Trimming stripped 0 bases from V and 4 bases from J, with 12 bases between. The CDR3 is 15 amino acids. In DNA form, the CDR3 reads TGTGCCAGTAGTATAGAGTTCCCGGTGATCTATGGCTACACCTTC. It is translated as CASSIEFPVIYGYTF.

The rearrangement uses TRBV7-2 and TRBJ2-5; no reliable D call. The CDR3 loop spans 14 amino acids. Looked up from germline, CDR1 is SGHTA and CDR2 is FQGNSA. V lost 5 bases, J lost 5 bases, and 15 bases lay in between. In DNA, the CDR3 is TGTGCCAGCAGCCCTCATGATTGGTTGGAGACCCAGTACTTC. This translates into CASSPHDWLETQYF.

This clonotype was seen many times. The chain recombines TRBV7-2 with TRBJ2-1; 9 bases fit TRBD2. The length of the CDR3 is 15 residues. Trimming removed 5 bases from V and 5 bases from J; junction bases left unmatched: 7. The germline CDR1 and CDR2 sequences are SGHTA and FQGNSA. Here the CDR3 DNA reads TGTGCCAGCAGCGTTAGCGGGGGAGCGAACAATGAGCAGTTCTTC. Translating it yields CASSVSGGANNEQFF.

The CDR3 DNA follows: TGTGCCAGCAGTGACGGGTGGGCCAGGGAGCTGTTTTTT. Residues: CASSDGWARELFF. The chain joins TRBV25-1 to TRBJ2-2; D not resolved. The CDR3 length is 13 residues. The germline gives CDR1 MGHDK, CDR2 SYGVNS. Trimming took 3 bases from V and 9 from J, leaving 11 bases between them.

Only a few counts were recorded for this clonotype. The rearrangement uses TRBV12-3 or TRBV12-4 and TRBJ2-5; D may match TRBD1 or TRBD2 (5 bases each). V lost 7 bases and J lost 4, with 13 bases in between. This CDR3 contains 13 residues. CDR3 sequence reads: CASTSWGLETQYF. The CDR3 DNA reads TGTGCCAGCACCTCATGGGGGTTAGAGACCCAGTACTTC.

This clonotype was seen at least ten times. The rearrangement joins TRBV18 to TRBJ2-7, with 11 positions matching TRBD1. V trimming: 3 bases; J trimming: 1 base; junction bases outside the gene matches: 2. Germline assignment: CDR1 KGHSH and CDR2 LQKENI. The CDR3 is 15 amino acids. CDR3 sequence reads: CASSPGQGGSYEQYV. In DNA form, the CDR3 reads TGTGCCAGCTCACCGGGACAGGGGGGGTCCTACGAGCAGTACGTC.

This clonotype was observed at least ten times. The chain has TRBV12-3 or TRBV12-4 and TRBJ1-2; the D gene is possibly TRBD1 (6 bases). CDR3 length equals 13 residues. V dropped 7 bases and J dropped 4 bases, with 13 bases sitting between them. The CDR3 region is CASTPGGGYGYTF. The CDR3 DNA sequence: TGTGCCAGCACTCCCGGGGGCGGCTATGGCTACACCTTC.

The chain couples TRBV2 to TRBJ2-6; TRBD1 might be the D (5 bases). CDR1 is SNHLY, CDR2 FYNNEI, per germline. Trimming stripped 4 bases from V and 1 base from J, with 11 bases between. The CDR3 is 16 amino acids. The CDR3 is CASSGQPRSGANVLTF. The CDR3 DNA reads TGTGCCAGCAGTGGACAGCCCAGGTCTGGGGCCAACGTCCTGACTTTC.

This clonotype was seen more than once but under ten times. This chain links TRBV6-6 with TRBJ1-5; maybe TRBD1 (6 bases). Germline assignment: CDR1 MNHNY and CDR2 SVGAGI (reference sequence). V gave up 3 bases and J gave up 0 bases, with 9 bases separating them. The CDR3 is made up of 15 amino acids. This chain's CDR3 is CASSYQQGSNQPQHF. The CDR3 bases are TGTGCCAGCAGTTATCAACAGGGTAGCAATCAGCCCCAGCATTTT.